This TCR beta chain was documented in a study of identical twins. V lost 3 bases to trimming and J lost 5 bases, with 17 bases between them. Germline CDR1 is KGHSH and CDR2 is LQKENI. CDR3 length: 15 amino acids. General observations from the study: Fewer insertions marked abundant cord blood beta clonotypes; young adult naive trended weakly, memory not at all. Rather than following the same donors, the conclusions depended on cross-sectional statistical analysis. Modelling approaches yielded underestimates of out-of-frame TCR alpha sharing between monozygotic twins.

TCRdb itself ran the 5' RACE reads through MiXCR, one entry per CDR3 protein. Of approximately 260,000 distinct CDR3 sequences listed, around 15% are singletons. In regard to this clonotype: No antigen is known for it.

Sequencing used memory (CD45RO+) T cells sorted from blood. The chain joins TRBV18 to TRBJ2-7; D possibly matches TRBD1 or TRBD2 (5 bases each). This TCR was sampled from a woman aged 18 to 35 in good health. This chain's CDR3 is CASSPRRDGVNEQYF. The CDR3 DNA reads as TGTGCCAGCTCACCTAGAAGGGACGGGGTCAACGAGCAGTACTTC.